The present TCR beta chain was sequenced within a study of technical replicates of blood from several donors. The V gene end was trimmed by 0 bases and the J gene end by 4 bases; junction bases not matched to a gene: 3. Germline V gives CDR1 LGHNA, CDR2 YSLEER. The CDR3 is made up of 15 amino acids. Data came from immunoSEQ multiplex PCR; TCRdb stores just in-frame clones and leaves some out. The repertoire holds tens of thousands of clones, with more than 80% as singletons. The sequencing input was PBMCs. This receptor was taken from a human donor in good health. Some clones in this sample may be carry-over from other donors' samples. The V and J genes are TRBV4-3 and TRBJ2-1, with TRBD1 matching over 7 bases. CDR3 nucleotides: TGCGCCAGCAGCCAAGAGTGGGACAGATACAATGAGCAGTTCTTC. This gives the protein CASSQEWDRYNEQFF.